This TCR beta chain was identified during a study of blood T cell repertoires in COVID-19. Clones were sequenced by immunoSEQ multiplex PCR, and TCRdb holds only the in-frame ones, with some missing. In the table there are a few hundred thousand clones, about 92% of which are singletons. The junction had 7 bases not matched to a gene; V was cut back by 6 bases and J by 7 bases. The length of the CDR3 is 15 residues. Germline V gene data show CDR1 as MNHEY and CDR2 as SVGAGI. This chain links TRBV6-5 with TRBJ2-1, with 12 nucleotides matching TRBD2. This receptor was obtained from a woman aged 55 to 70 with COVID-19, enrolled during active disease. Sequencing was performed on peripheral blood. For the CDR3, the DNA is TGTGCCAGCAGCGCCGGGACTAGCGGGTGGAATGAGCAGTTCTTC. Residues: CASSAGTSGWNEQFF.